Sequencing of this T cell receptor (beta chain) was carried out in a study of OX40 agonist ivuxolimab in advanced cancers. For the study at large: Partial responses occurred in Three dose-escalation patients, one with hepatocellular carcinoma and two with cutaneous melanoma.

With V trimmed by 5 bases and J by 3 bases, 1 base remained unmatched. CDR1 is SGHNT, CDR2 YYREEE, per germline (reference sequence). CDR3 length: 13 residues. Only in-frame clones appear in the TCRdb table, and some are missing; sequencing was by immunoSEQ multiplex PCR. The sample carries tens of thousands of clones, 81% recorded once. As for this clone: Antigen unknown.

The study, taken as a whole, reports: In the 0.1 to 3.0 mg/kg range, CD4+ and CD8+ blood T cells had expanded clonally by week 6.

V and J are TRBV5-4 and TRBJ2-2, with 7 bases aligning to TRBD1. The sequencing here drew on CD4+ or CD8+ T cells sorted from blood, taken in a trial of the OX40 agonist ivuxolimab. The receptor was isolated from an adult with an advanced solid tumor such as melanoma, head and neck, liver or kidney cancer. This CDR3 reads CASRGTDTGELFF. Written as DNA, the CDR3 is TGTGCCAGCAGGGGGACAGACACCGGGGAGCTGTTTTTT. The whole variable domain, filled in from reference TRBV5-4 and TRBJ2-2, reads ETGVTQSPTHLIKTRGQQVTLRCSSQSGHNTVSWYQQALGQGPQFIFQYYREEENGRGNFPPRFSGLQFPNYSSELNVNALELDDSALYLCASRGTDTGELFFGEGSRLTVL.